The present entry profiles one T cell receptor (beta chain) with its context. These data come from a study of cytomegalovirus exposure and HLA in healthy donors. The PCR made use of 60 Vbeta and 13 Jbeta primers. TCRdb keeps only in-frame clones here, not all; method: immunoSEQ multiplex PCR. Seen here are about 150,000 clones, 81% observed once, and the top ten hold 1% to 1.5%. This CDR3 is built from 13 residues. V lost 6 bases and J 2 bases, leaving 10 bases between the germline ends. Germline V gene lookup returns CDR1 SGHVS and CDR2 FQNEAQ. Sequencing input: PBMCs. The receptor comes from a man aged 45-65 years in good health and CMV-seropositive. The gene calls are TRBV7-8 and TRBJ1-2; TRBD1 might be the D (6 bases). This CDR3 reads CASSSTGNYGYTF. CDR3 in DNA: TGTGCCAGCAGTTCAACAGGGAACTATGGCTACACCTTC.